This note documents a single T cell receptor beta chain sequence. The data belong to a study of PD-L1 blockade in urothelial cancer. PCRs each included synthetic TCR analog templates spiked in. Data came from immunoSEQ multiplex PCR; TCRdb stores just in-frame clones and leaves some out. Of fewer than 60,000 clones in the sample, around four fifths are singletons; the top ten hold 1% to 1.5%. Time point meaning: pretreatment peripheral blood. The V end was cut by 5 bases, the J end by 0 bases, with 8 bases between. The CDR3 totals 14 residues. Per germline, CDR1 SGHNT and CDR2 YENEEA. The receptor's source is a man in his fifties with urothelial cancer. The sequenced sample was PBMCs, obtained around atezolizumab (anti-PD-L1) treatment. The chain is built from TRBV11-3 and TRBJ2-1; D is uncertain. CDR3 coding DNA: TGTGCCAGCAGCCCGGGTTTCTCCTACAATGAGCAGTTCTTC. Amino acids: CASSPGFSYNEQFF.